The 29 T cell receptor beta chains listed next were all sequenced from one sample in a study of blood T cell repertoires in COVID-19. Generated by immunoSEQ multiplex PCR, the TCRdb table keeps only in-frame clones and is missing some. The table records some 230,000 clones, approximately 84% of them present only once. Sample: PBMCs or T cells enriched from blood (not recorded which). The receptors here all came from a man aged 35 to 55 who had recovered from COVID-19.

The J gene is TRBJ1-6, the V gene TRBV3-1 (or the pseudogene TRBV3-2); 10 bases line up with TRBD1. The ends lost 4 bases at V and 7 bases at J; junction bases unmatched: 1. From germline, CDR1 is LGHDT and CDR2 YNNKEL (reference sequence). This CDR3 is 14 amino acids long. The CDR3, as DNA: TGTGCCAGCAGCCGGGACAGGGGCAATTCACCCCTCCACTTT. Translating gives CASSRDRGNSPLHF.

This clone was observed a single time. V gene TRBV5-4 combines with J gene TRBJ1-5, with D hard to call. This CDR3 has 15 residues. The V end lost 2 bases, the J end lost 0 bases, and 9 bases lay between the germline ends. The germline V gene has CDR1 SGHNT and CDR2 YYREEE (reference sequence). Written as DNA, the CDR3 is TGTGCCAGCAGCTTCAGCGGGAATAGCAATCAGCCCCAGCATTTT. Its translation is CASSFSGNSNQPQHF.

The rearrangement joins TRBV6-5 to TRBJ1-2, with TRBD1 as a possible D gene (5 bases). The CDR3 is made up of 16 amino acids. From germline, CDR1 is MNHEY and CDR2 SVGAGI. Trimming took off 2 bases at V and 3 bases at J, with 16 bases between the two ends. CDR3 loop: CASSYIRTGVYYGYTF. CDR3 DNA sequence: TGTGCCAGCAGTTACATCAGAACAGGAGTTTACTATGGCTACACCTTC.

The chain uses TRBV7-9 and TRBJ1-1; tentatively, D is TRBD1 (5 bases). V was pared by 1 base and J by 4 bases, with 7 bases between. CDR1 is SEHNR and CDR2 is FQNEAQ in the germline V gene (reference sequence). The CDR3 covers 13 residues. The CDR3 loop is CASSLEGPTEAFF. In DNA form, the CDR3 reads TGTGCCAGCAGCTTAGAGGGGCCCACTGAAGCTTTCTTT. The full variable domain, in which reference TRBV7-9 and TRBJ1-1 provide the parts outside the CDR3, is DTGVSQNPRHKITKRGQNVTFRCDPISEHNRLYWYRQTLGQGPEFLTYFQNEAQLEKSRLLSDRFSAERPKGSFSTLEIQRTEQGDSAMYLCASSLEGPTEAFFGQGTRLTVV.

This chain uses TRBV4-1 with TRBJ1-1; possible D gene TRBD1, 5 bases. Deletions cut 3 bases from V and 9 bases from J, with 14 bases between. This CDR3 region has 13 residues. The germline V gene has CDR1 MGHRA and CDR2 YSYEKL. CDR3 DNA: TGCGCCAGCAGCCAGAACCGGGACTCTAAAGCTTTCTTT. As protein: CASSQNRDSKAFF.

The chain couples TRBV7-9 to TRBJ2-2, with 8 bases identical to TRBD2. From germline, CDR1 is SEHNR and CDR2 FQNEAQ (reference sequence). The CDR3 is made up of 15 amino acids. The V and J ends lost 10 bases and 1 base, in that order; junction bases with no gene match: 8. In DNA form, the CDR3 reads TGTGCCACCGGGGGGGGCTACCAGAACACCGGGGAGCTGTTTTTT. Translated: CATGGGYQNTGELFF. Based on the CDR3 plus reference TRBV7-9 and TRBJ2-2, the full variable domain is DTGVSQNPRHKITKRGQNVTFRCDPISEHNRLYWYRQTLGQGPEFLTYFQNEAQLEKSRLLSDRFSAERPKGSFSTLEIQRTEQGDSAMYLCATGGGYQNTGELFFGEGSRLTVL.

This chain joins TRBV4-3 and TRBJ1-2, with D unresolved. There are 13 residues in the CDR3. Germline V lookup: CDR1 LGHNA, CDR2 YSLEER. V lost 0 bases, J lost 7 bases, and 9 bases lay in between. DNA of the CDR3: TGCGCCAGCAGCCAAGATGCCGCGGGTGGCTACACCTTC. Translated, it gives CASSQDAAGGYTF.

This clone was found many times. The chain has TRBV4-3 and TRBJ2-6; 8 nucleotides align to TRBD1. This CDR3 is 16 amino acids long. J was trimmed by 3 bases and V by 1 base; bases with no gene match: 2. Germline V gives CDR1 LGHNA, CDR2 YSLEER. This CDR3 is CASSQGTGFGANVLTF. For the CDR3, the DNA is TGCGCCAGCAGCCAAGGGACAGGGTTTGGGGCCAACGTCCTGACTTTC.

The V call is TRBV18, the J call TRBJ2-1, with D possibly matching TRBD2 (6 bases). This CDR3 comprises 16 residues. V was pared by 0 bases and J by 8 bases, with 17 bases between. Germline lookup yields CDR1 KGHSH and CDR2 LQKENI. The CDR3 bases are TGTGCCAGCTCACCACCGACTAGTCTCTTTGGGGATGAGCAGTTCTTC. Protein product: CASSPPTSLFGDEQFF.

The chain combines TRBV19 with TRBJ2-5, with D possibly being TRBD1 (6 bases). Trimming took off 6 bases at V and 5 bases at J, with 13 bases between the two ends. Germline V gene lookup returns CDR1 LNHDA and CDR2 SQIVND (reference sequence). CDR3 length: 13 residues. CDR3 sequence reads: CASRGTGYETQYF. The CDR3 DNA is TGTGCCAGTAGGGGAACAGGGTATGAGACCCAGTACTTC.

The rearrangement joins TRBV7-2 to TRBJ1-6; D is perhaps TRBD1 (5 bases). The length of the CDR3 is 15 residues. CDR1 is SGHTA and CDR2 is FQGNSA in the germline V gene. Trimming cost V 1 base and J 6 bases, with 10 bases left between them. The CDR3 is CASSLVGVSNSPLHF. CDR3 DNA sequence: TGTGCCAGCAGCTTAGTAGGGGTCAGTAATTCACCCCTCCACTTT.

The chain carries TRBV14 and TRBJ1-2; TRBD1 aligns across 7 bases. Germline assignment: CDR1 SGHDN and CDR2 FVKESK. V shed 4 bases, J shed 7 bases, and the junction held 3 bases outside the gene matches. CDR3 length equals 12 residues. The DNA of the CDR3 is TGTGCCAGCAGCCCAGACAGGGCTGGCTACACCTTC. Translation gives CASSPDRAGYTF.

This clone has only one observation. The CDR3 bases are TGTGCCAGCAGTTACTTGGGACAGGGTAAAGAGACCCAGTACTTC. It is translated as CASSYLGQGKETQYF. The chain has TRBV6-5 and TRBJ2-5, with TRBD1 matching over 9 bases. V shed 1 base, J shed 3 bases, and the junction held 3 bases outside the gene matches. From germline, CDR1 is MNHEY and CDR2 SVGAGI. The CDR3 spans 15 residues.

V is TRBV5-1 and J is TRBJ2-7; D perhaps matches TRBD2 (6 bases). Germline V gene data show CDR1 as SGHRS and CDR2 as YFSETQ. V was clipped by 5 bases and J by 6 bases, with 21 bases between them. The CDR3 is made up of 15 amino acids. For the CDR3, the DNA is TGCGCCAGCAGATCGGGACCCCCCCCGCGGGGCGAGCAGTACTTC. Translating gives CASRSGPPPRGEQYF. The whole variable domain, remainder taken from reference TRBV5-1 and TRBJ2-7, is KAGVTQTPRYLIKTRGQQVTLSCSPISGHRSVSWYQQTPGQGLQFLFEYFSETQRNKGNFPGRFSGRQFSNSRSEMNVSTLELGDSALYLCASRSGPPPRGEQYFGPGTRLTVT.

The V gene is TRBV10-3, the J gene TRBJ2-7; TRBD2 agrees at 8 bases. The CDR3 is made up of 17 amino acids. CDR1 and CDR2 from the germline V gene are ENHRY and SYGVKD. With V trimmed by 0 bases and J by 3 bases, 10 bases remained unmatched. CDR3: CAISESGPSGSFYEQYF. The CDR3 DNA reads as TGTGCCATCAGTGAGTCGGGTCCCAGCGGGAGTTTCTACGAGCAGTACTTC.

The chain recombines TRBV18 with TRBJ1-5, with a weak D call TRBD1 (5 bases). The germline V gene has CDR1 KGHSH and CDR2 LQKENI. CDR3 length: 15 residues. Trimming pared 6 bases from V and 7 bases from J, leaving 19 bases between. The CDR3 reads CASSPNQGLQQPQHF. The CDR3 DNA reads as TGTGCCAGCTCGCCGAATCAGGGTTTGCAACAGCCCCAGCATTTT.

The chain employs TRBV4-1 and TRBJ2-3; possible D gene TRBD2, 6 bases. V was pared by 5 bases and J by 2 bases, with 17 bases between. The CDR3 is 16 residues long. The germline V gene encodes CDR1 MGHRA and CDR2 YSYEKL. The CDR3: CASSVFGGSPTDTQYF. DNA for the CDR3: TGCGCCAGCAGCGTGTTTGGGGGGAGTCCCACAGATACGCAGTATTTT.

The J gene is TRBJ2-7, the V gene TRBV28, with D tentatively TRBD2 (6 bases). The V gene's germline CDR1 is MDHEN and CDR2 SYDVKM. The V end was cut by 8 bases, the J end by 2 bases, with 16 bases between. This CDR3 is built from 14 residues. The CDR3 sequence: CASGRVGGAYEQYF. The DNA for the CDR3 is TGTGCCAGCGGTAGAGTTGGAGGGGCCTACGAGCAGTACTTC. Filled out from reference TRBV28 and TRBJ2-7, the complete variable domain reads DVKVTQSSRYLVKRTGEKVFLECVQDMDHENMFWYRQDPGLGLRLIYFSYDVKMKEKGDIPEGYSVSREKKERFSLILESASTNQTSMYLCASGRVGGAYEQYFGPGTRLTVT.

The genes are TRBV11-3 and TRBJ2-2, with 8 bases fitting TRBD2. The CDR3 sequence is 13 residues long. V gave up 6 bases and J gave up 4 bases; unmatched junction bases: 1. Germline CDR1 SGHNT, CDR2 YENEEA. In nucleotides, the CDR3 is TGTGCCAGCAGACTAGCGGCCACCGGGGAGCTGTTTTTT. Translated: CASRLAATGELFF.

V usage is TRBV18 and J usage is TRBJ2-3; 8 positions match TRBD1. After removal of 6 bases from V and 2 bases from J, the junction contained 10 bases not matched to a gene. Germline lookup yields CDR1 KGHSH and CDR2 LQKENI. This CDR3 has 16 amino acids. This chain's CDR3 is CASSQNRGSDTDTQYF. Written as DNA, the CDR3 is TGTGCCAGCTCGCAAAACAGGGGGTCGGACACAGATACGCAGTATTTT.

The rearrangement uses TRBV7-2 and TRBJ1-4; D is uncertain. Germline V gene lookup returns CDR1 SGHTA and CDR2 FQGNSA. The V end lost 4 bases, the J end lost 4 bases, and 13 bases lay between the germline ends. The CDR3 spans 15 residues. The CDR3 loop reads CASSSQDGINEKLFF. The CDR3, as DNA: TGTGCCAGCAGCTCCCAGGACGGGATTAATGAAAAACTGTTTTTT.

This chain joins TRBV3-1 (or the pseudogene TRBV3-2) and TRBJ2-2; TRBD2 aligns across 9 bases. The length of the CDR3 is 15 residues. V shed 4 bases, J shed 5 bases, and the junction held 5 bases outside the gene matches. CDR1 is LGHDT and CDR2 is YNNKEL in the germline V gene (reference sequence). In DNA form, the CDR3 reads TGTGCCAGCAGCCTAAGCGGGGGGCGGACCGGGGAGCTGTTTTTT. Translation: CASSLSGGRTGELFF.

The count of this clone is one. This sequence joins TRBV9 and TRBJ1-3; 11 positions match TRBD1. The CDR3 is made up of 16 amino acids. Looked up from germline, CDR1 is SGDLS and CDR2 is YYNGEE. V dropped 4 bases and J dropped 3; count of bases not matched to a gene: 6. The CDR3 sequence is CASSSHGTGGGNTIYF. CDR3 in DNA: TGTGCCAGCAGCTCCCACGGGACAGGGGGTGGAAACACCATATATTTT.

This rearrangement joins TRBV7-2 to TRBJ1-5; D is undetermined. The V and J ends lost 0 bases and 2 bases respectively, with 5 bases between them. The CDR3 runs 14 residues. Germline V gene sequence: CDR1 SGHTA, CDR2 FQGNSA. Here the CDR3 reads CASSLAGGNQPQHF. DNA for the CDR3: TGTGCCAGCAGCTTAGCAGGAGGCAATCAGCCCCAGCATTTT.

The J gene is TRBJ2-1, the V gene TRBV7-9; D might be TRBD2 (6 bases). V lost 6 bases and J 7 bases, leaving 19 bases between the germline ends. This CDR3 is built from 15 residues. Germline values: CDR1 SEHNR, CDR2 FQNEAQ (reference sequence). In nucleotides, the CDR3 is TGTGCCAGCAGAGGGGTGACTAGTTGGAATAATGAGCAGTTCTTC. This encodes CASRGVTSWNNEQFF.

The rearrangement uses TRBV4-2 and TRBJ2-2, with TRBD2 identical over 7 bases. Germline CDR1 and CDR2: LGHNA and YNFKEQ. J gave up 6 bases and V 1 base, and 8 bases lay outside the gene matches. This CDR3 region has 16 residues. This chain's CDR3 is CASSQAGTNEAGELFF. The CDR3 DNA reads TGTGCCAGCAGCCAAGCAGGGACTAACGAGGCCGGGGAGCTGTTTTTT.

The rearrangement links TRBV5-6 to TRBJ1-2; D not certain. The V end lost 4 bases, the J end lost 7 bases, and 14 bases lay between the germline ends. This CDR3 has 13 residues. Germline-derived CDR1 and CDR2 are SGHDT and YYEEEE. CDR3 loop: CASSLVAGGGYTF. As DNA, the CDR3 is TGTGCCAGCAGCCTCGTGGCGGGAGGTGGCTACACCTTC.

V gene TRBV6-5 combines with J gene TRBJ2-7, with 11 bases fitting TRBD2. V dropped 5 bases and J dropped 6; count of bases not matched to a gene: 9. The V gene's germline CDR1 is MNHEY and CDR2 SVGAGI. The CDR3 loop spans 15 amino acids. CDR3 DNA: TGTGCCAGCAGTCCACCCGGGACTAGCGGCAGCGAGCAGTACTTC. The encoded protein is CASSPPGTSGSEQYF.

The table lists this clone with a count of one. DNA of the CDR3: TGTGCCAGCGAGTCCCGGGACAGCTCCTACGAGCAGTACTTC. It yields the protein CASESRDSSYEQYF. V usage is TRBV11-1 and J usage is TRBJ2-7; 7 bases align to TRBD1. V shed 8 bases and J 0 bases; nucleotides not matched to a gene: 7. The CDR3 is made up of 14 amino acids. CDR1 SGHAT and CDR2 FQDESV come from the germline V gene (reference sequence).